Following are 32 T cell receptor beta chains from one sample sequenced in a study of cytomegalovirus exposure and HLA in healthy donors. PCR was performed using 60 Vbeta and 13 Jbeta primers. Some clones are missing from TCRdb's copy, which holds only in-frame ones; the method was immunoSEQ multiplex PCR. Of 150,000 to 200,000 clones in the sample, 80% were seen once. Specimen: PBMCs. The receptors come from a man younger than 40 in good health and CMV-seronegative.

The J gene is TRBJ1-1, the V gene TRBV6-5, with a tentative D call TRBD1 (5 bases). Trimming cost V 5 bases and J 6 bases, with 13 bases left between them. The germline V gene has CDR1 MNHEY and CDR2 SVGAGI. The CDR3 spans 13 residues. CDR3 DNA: TGTGCCAGCAGTGACAGAGCCCGCGCTGAAGCTTTCTTT. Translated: CASSDRARAEAFF.

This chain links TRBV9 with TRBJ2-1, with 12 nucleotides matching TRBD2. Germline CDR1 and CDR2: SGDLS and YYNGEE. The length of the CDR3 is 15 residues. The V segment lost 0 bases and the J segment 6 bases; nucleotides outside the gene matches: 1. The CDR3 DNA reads TGTGCCAGCAGCGTAGAACTAGCGGGGGGCAATGAGCAGTTCTTC. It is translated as CASSVELAGGNEQFF.

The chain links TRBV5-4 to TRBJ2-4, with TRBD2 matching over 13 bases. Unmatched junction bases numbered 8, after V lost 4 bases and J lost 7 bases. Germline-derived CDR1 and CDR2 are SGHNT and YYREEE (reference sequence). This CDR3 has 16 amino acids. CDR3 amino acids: CASSPWTSGGDNIQYF. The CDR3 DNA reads TGTGCCAGCAGCCCATGGACTAGCGGGGGAGATAACATTCAGTACTTC.

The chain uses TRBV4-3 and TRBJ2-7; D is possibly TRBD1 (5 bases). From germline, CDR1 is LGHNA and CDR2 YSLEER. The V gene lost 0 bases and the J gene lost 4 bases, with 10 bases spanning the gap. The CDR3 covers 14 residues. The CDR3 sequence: CASSQDWKGYEQYF. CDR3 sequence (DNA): TGCGCCAGCAGCCAAGATTGGAAGGGGTACGAGCAGTACTTC.

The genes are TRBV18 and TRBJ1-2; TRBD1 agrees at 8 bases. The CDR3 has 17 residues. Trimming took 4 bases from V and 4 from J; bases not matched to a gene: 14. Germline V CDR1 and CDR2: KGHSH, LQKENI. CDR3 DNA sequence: TGTGCCAGCTCACTCGGGACAGGCAGGGCCCGGTCCTATGGCTACACCTTC. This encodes CASSLGTGRARSYGYTF.

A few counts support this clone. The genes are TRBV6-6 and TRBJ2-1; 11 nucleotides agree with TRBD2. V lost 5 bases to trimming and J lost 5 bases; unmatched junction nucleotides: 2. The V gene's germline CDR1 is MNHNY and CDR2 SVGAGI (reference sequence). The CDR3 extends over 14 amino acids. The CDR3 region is CASSRGLADNEQFF. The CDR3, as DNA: TGTGCCAGCAGTAGGGGACTAGCGGACAATGAGCAGTTCTTC.

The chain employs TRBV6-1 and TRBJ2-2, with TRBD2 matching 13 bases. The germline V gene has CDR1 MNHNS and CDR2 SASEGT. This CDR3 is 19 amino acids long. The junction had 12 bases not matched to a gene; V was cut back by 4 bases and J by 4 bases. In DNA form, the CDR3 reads TGTGCCAGCAGTGTCCCCCGGGGGGGACTAGCGGGAACCACCGGGGAGCTGTTTTTT. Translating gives CASSVPRGGLAGTTGELFF.

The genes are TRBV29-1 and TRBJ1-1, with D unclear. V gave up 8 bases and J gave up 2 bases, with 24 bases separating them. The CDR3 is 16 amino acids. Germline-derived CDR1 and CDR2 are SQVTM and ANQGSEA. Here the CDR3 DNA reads TGCAGCCCCATGGTATTACCCGGGAGCACAAACACTGAAGCTTTCTTT. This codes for CSPMVLPGSTNTEAFF.

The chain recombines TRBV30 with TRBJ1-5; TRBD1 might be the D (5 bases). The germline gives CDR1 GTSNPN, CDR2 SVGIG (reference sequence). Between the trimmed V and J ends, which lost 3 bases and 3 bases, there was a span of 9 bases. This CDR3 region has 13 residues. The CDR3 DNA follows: TGTGCCTGGAGGGCAGGGATCAATCAGCCCCAGCATTTT. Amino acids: CAWRAGINQPQHF.

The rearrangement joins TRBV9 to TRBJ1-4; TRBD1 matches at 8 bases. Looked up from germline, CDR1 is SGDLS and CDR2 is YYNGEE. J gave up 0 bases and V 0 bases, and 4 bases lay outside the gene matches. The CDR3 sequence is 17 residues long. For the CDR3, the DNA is TGTGCCAGCAGCGTAGGACAGGGGCCTGCAACTAATGAAAAACTGTTTTTT. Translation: CASSVGQGPATNEKLFF.

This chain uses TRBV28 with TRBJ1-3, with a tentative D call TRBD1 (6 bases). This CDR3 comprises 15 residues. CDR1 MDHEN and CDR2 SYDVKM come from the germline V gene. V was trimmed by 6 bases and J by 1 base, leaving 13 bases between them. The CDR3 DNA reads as TGTGCCAGCAGCGGACAGAACCCTTCTGGAAACACCATATATTTT. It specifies CASSGQNPSGNTIYF.

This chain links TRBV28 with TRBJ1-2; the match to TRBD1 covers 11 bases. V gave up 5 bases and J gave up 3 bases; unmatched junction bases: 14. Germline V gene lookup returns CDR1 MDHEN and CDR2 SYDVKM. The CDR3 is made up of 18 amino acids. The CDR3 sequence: CASSTIRSGTGGDYGYTF. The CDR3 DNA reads TGTGCCAGCAGTACGATCCGTTCGGGGACAGGGGGTGACTATGGCTACACCTTC.

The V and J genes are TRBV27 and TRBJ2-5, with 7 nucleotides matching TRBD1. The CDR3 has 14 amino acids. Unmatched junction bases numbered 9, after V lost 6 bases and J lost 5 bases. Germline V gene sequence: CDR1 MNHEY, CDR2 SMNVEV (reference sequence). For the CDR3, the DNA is TGTGCCAGCAGGAGTCAACAGGGGAAGGAGACCCAGTACTTC. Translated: CASRSQQGKETQYF.

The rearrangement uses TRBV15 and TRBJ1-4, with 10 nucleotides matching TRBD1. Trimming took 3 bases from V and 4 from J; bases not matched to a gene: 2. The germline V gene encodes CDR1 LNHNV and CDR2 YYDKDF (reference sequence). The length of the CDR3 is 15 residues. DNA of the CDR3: TGTGCCACCAGCAGTAGGACAGGGGGTAATGAAAAACTGTTTTTT. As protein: CATSSRTGGNEKLFF.

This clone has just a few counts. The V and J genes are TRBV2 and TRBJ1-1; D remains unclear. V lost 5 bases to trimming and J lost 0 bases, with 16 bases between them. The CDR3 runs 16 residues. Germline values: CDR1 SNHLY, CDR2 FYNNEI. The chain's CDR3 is CASSSRSPIMNTEAFF. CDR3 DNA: TGTGCCAGCAGTTCTCGGTCCCCCATCATGAACACTGAAGCTTTCTTT. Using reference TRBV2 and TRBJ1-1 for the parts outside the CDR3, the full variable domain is EPEVTQTPSHQVTQMGQEVILRCVPISNHLYFYWYRQILGQKVEFLVSFYNNEISEKSEIFDDQFSVERPDGSNFTLKIRSTKLEDSAMYFCASSSRSPIMNTEAFFGQGTRLTVV.

The CDR3 region has the DNA TGTGCCAGCTCACCGGGTAGTCCGGGATCGGGCTATGGCTACACCTTC. This gives the protein CASSPGSPGSGYGYTF. This chain connects TRBV18 to TRBJ1-2, with unresolved D. The V gene lost 3 bases and the J gene lost 4 bases, with 18 bases spanning the gap. This CDR3 comprises 16 residues. Germline CDR1 KGHSH, CDR2 LQKENI.

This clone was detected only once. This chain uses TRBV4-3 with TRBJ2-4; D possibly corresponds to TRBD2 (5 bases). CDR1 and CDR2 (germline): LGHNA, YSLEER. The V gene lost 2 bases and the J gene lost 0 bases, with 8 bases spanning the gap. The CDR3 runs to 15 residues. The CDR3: CASSQSGLAKNIQYF. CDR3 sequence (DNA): TGCGCCAGCAGCCAATCGGGGTTAGCCAAAAACATTCAGTACTTC.

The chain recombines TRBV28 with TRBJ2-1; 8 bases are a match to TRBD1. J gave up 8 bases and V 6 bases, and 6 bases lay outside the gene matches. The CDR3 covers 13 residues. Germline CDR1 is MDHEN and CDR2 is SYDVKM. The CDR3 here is CASRTTGGYEQFF. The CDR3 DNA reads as TGTGCCAGCAGAACTACAGGGGGTTATGAGCAGTTCTTC.

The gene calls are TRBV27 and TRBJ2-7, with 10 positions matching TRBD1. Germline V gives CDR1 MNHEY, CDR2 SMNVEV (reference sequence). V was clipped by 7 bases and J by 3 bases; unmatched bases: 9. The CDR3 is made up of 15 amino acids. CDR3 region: CASTPRQGALYEQYF. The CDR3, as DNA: TGTGCCAGCACCCCCAGACAGGGGGCCCTCTACGAGCAGTACTTC.

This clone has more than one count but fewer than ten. CDR3 DNA sequence: TGCGCCAGCCAGGGACAGTCCTTGGTGAACACTGAAGCTTTCTTT. Its protein is CASQGQSLVNTEAFF. This chain joins TRBV10-2 and TRBJ1-1, with TRBD1 identical over 7 bases. Germline values: CDR1 WSHSY, CDR2 SAAADI. J lost 0 bases, V lost 8 bases, and 9 bases had no gene match. The CDR3 is 15 amino acids.

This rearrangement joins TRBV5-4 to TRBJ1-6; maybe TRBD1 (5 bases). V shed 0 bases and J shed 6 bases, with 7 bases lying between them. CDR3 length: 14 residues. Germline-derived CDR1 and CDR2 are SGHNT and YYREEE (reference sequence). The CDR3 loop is CASSLAGFNSPLHF. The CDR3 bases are TGTGCCAGCAGCTTGGCAGGGTTTAATTCACCCCTCCACTTT. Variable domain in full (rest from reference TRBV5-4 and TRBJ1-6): ETGVTQSPTHLIKTRGQQVTLRCSSQSGHNTVSWYQQALGQGPQFIFQYYREEENGRGNFPPRFSGLQFPNYSSELNVNALELDDSALYLCASSLAGFNSPLHFGNGTRLTVT.

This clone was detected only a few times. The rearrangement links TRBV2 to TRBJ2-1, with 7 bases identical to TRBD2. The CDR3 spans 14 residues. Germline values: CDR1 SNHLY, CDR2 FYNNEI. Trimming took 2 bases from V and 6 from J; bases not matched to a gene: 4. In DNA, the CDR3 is TGTGCCAGCAGTGAACTAGCGGAGATCAATGAGCAGTTCTTC. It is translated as CASSELAEINEQFF. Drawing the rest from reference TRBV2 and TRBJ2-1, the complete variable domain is EPEVTQTPSHQVTQMGQEVILRCVPISNHLYFYWYRQILGQKVEFLVSFYNNEISEKSEIFDDQFSVERPDGSNFTLKIRSTKLEDSAMYFCASSELAEINEQFFGPGTRLTVL.

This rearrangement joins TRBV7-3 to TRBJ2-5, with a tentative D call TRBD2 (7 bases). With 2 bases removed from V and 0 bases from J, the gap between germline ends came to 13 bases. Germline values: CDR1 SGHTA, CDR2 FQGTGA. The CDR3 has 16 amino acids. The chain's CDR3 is CASSLGGGGNQETQYF. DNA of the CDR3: TGTGCCAGCAGCTTAGGGGGGGGCGGGAACCAAGAGACCCAGTACTTC. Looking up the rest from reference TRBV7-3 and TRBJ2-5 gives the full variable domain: GAGVSQTPSNKVTEKGKYVELRCDPISGHTALYWYRQSLGQGPEFLIYFQGTGAADDSGLPNDRFFAVRPEGSVSTLKIQRTERGDSAVYLCASSLGGGGNQETQYFGPGTRLLVL.

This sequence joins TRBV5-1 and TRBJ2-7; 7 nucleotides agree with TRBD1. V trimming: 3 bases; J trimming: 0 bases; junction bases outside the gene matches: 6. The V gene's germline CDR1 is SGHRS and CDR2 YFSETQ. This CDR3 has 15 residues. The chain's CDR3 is CASSSPGDSSYEQYF. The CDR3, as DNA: TGCGCCAGCAGCTCCCCCGGGGACAGCTCCTACGAGCAGTACTTC.

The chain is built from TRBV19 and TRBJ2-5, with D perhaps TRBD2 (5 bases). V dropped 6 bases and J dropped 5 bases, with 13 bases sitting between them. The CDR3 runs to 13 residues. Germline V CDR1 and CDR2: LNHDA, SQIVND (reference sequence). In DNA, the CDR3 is TGTGCCAGTAGCCTGGGGTCGGGGGAGACCCAGTACTTC. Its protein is CASSLGSGETQYF. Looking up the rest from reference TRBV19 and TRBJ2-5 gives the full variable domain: DGGITQSPKYLFRKEGQNVTLSCEQNLNHDAMYWYRQDPGQGLRLIYYSQIVNDFQKGDIAEGYSVSREKKESFPLTVTSAQKNPTAFYLCASSLGSGETQYFGPGTRLLVL.

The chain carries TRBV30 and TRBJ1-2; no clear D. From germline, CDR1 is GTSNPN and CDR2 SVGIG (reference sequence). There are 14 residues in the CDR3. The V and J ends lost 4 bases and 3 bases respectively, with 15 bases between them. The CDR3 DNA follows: TGTGCCTGGACTGGTGGGAGACGGGACTATGGCTACACCTTC. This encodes CAWTGGRRDYGYTF.

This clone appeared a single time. The CDR3: CASSRRGGSGANVLTF. Written as DNA, the CDR3 is TGTGCCAGCAGTCGCCGAGGGGGCTCTGGGGCCAACGTCCTGACTTTC. The chain employs TRBV27 and TRBJ2-6, with a possible D match to TRBD1 (6 bases). Trimming took 5 bases from V and 0 from J, leaving 11 bases between them. CDR3 length: 16 residues. From germline, CDR1 is MNHEY and CDR2 SMNVEV (reference sequence).

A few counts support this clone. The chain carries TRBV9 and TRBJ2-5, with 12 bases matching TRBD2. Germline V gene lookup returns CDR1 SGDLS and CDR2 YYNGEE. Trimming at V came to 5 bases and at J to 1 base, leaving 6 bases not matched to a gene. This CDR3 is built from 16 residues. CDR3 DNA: TGTGCCAGCAGTTCAATGGGACTAGCGGGCCAAGAGACCCAGTACTTC. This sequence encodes CASSSMGLAGQETQYF.

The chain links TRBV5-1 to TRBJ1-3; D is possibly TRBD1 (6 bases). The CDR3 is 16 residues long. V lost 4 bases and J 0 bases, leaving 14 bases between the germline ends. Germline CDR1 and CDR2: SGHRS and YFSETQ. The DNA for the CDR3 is TGCGCCAGCAGCCCCCGGACAGAAAGCTCTGGAAACACCATATATTTT. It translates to CASSPRTESSGNTIYF.

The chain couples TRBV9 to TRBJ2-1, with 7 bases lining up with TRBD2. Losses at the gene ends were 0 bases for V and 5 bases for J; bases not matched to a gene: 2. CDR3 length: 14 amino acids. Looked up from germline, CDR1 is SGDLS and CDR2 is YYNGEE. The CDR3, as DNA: TGTGCCAGCAGCGTAGCGGGGGGTAACAATGAGCAGTTCTTC. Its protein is CASSVAGGNNEQFF.

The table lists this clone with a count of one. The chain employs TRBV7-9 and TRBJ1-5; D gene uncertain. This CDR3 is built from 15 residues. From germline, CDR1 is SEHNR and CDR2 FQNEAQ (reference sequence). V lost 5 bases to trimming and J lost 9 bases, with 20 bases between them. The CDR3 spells CASSQDDITLGPQHF. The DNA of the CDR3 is TGTGCCAGCAGCCAGGATGACATCACCTTAGGGCCCCAGCATTTT.

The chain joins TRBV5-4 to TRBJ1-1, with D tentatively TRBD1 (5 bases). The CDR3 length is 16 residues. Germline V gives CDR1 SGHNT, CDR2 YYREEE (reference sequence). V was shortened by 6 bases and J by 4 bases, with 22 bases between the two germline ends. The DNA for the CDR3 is TGTGCCAGCATCATCGGATTGGACCGGGGGATCACTGAAGCTTTCTTT. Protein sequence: CASIIGLDRGITEAFF.